A single T cell receptor beta chain is shown here with its context. The sample belongs to a study of blood T cell repertoires in COVID-19. Study summary: T cells, B-cell-depleted T cells, or PBMCs provided the cDNA or gDNA that served as material.

Original analysis: Reference gene primer amplification in the assay estimated nucleated cell counts. Some clones are missing from TCRdb's copy, which holds only in-frame ones; the method was immunoSEQ multiplex PCR. The V and J calls and clone size were taken over from that table, and D and trimming were inferred from the DNA. The repertoire has 100,000 or so clones, around 92% of them found once; the top ten carry less than 7.5%. Germline V CDR1 and CDR2: LNHDA, SQIVND (reference sequence). V lost 4 bases to trimming and J lost 2 bases; unmatched junction nucleotides: 1. This CDR3 is 14 amino acids long.

The chain joins TRBV19 to TRBJ2-5; 10 bases agree with TRBD1. Sequencing was performed on peripheral blood. The sequence derives from a man in his fifties or sixties with active COVID-19. The CDR3 here is CASSKDRGQETQYF. The CDR3 nucleotides read TGTGCCAGTAGTAAGGACAGGGGGCAAGAGACCCAGTACTTC.